The entry below describes one T cell receptor beta chain. Its recognized antigen is unknown. No base quality values were provided; no much bigger clone lies one nucleotide off. TCRbeta CDR3 regions were amplified from genomic DNA by means of the immunoSEQ Assay, a bias-controlled multiplex PCR. For the original study's pipeline: Within the assay, amplification of reference gene primers was used to estimate how many nucleated cells each sample contained. To quantify the absolute abundance of each unique TCRbeta CDR3 rearrangement, sequence reads were collapsed and filtered. Productive Simpson clonality was computed per sample as the square root of Simpson's diversity index over productive rearrangements. This is the immuneACCESS table as TCRdb keeps it, with only in-frame sequences that have V and J called. A part of the clones is gone; compared with another copy, unresolved V genes explain less than half, and the rest is unexplained. V, J and clone size are those of that table, while D and trimming were read from the DNA. The table for this sample lists approximately 180,000 clones; 81% of them were counted only once. The ten largest make up more than 10% of the sample.

One collaborating source in Seattle enrolled patients during active infection and followed them longitudinally through the course of disease. Whole blood was collected in K2EDTA tubes by collaborating institutions according to the institutions' own protocols. Collaborator samples were shipped for TCRbeta analysis as frozen whole blood, isolated PBMCs, or DNA extracted from either sample type. The data derive from a study of blood T cell repertoires in COVID-19 (dated by TCRdb to between 2020 and 2021). For the study in its entirety: Samples from collaborators originated in the United States, Italy and Spain and spanned both the acute and convalescent phases of COVID-19. The material from the prospective study consisted of cDNA or gDNA derived from T cells, B-cell-depleted T cells, or PBMCs. Subjects who had been exposed to COVID-19, were actively infected with it, or had recovered from it provided the deeply sampled blood TCRbeta repertoires that made up the dataset. The repertoires were released in a freely available public database meant as a resource for research on the immune response to SARS-CoV-2. The samples were drawn from two sources: the first 160 participants of the ongoing ImmuneRACE study, and 950 to 1,500 subjects contributed by 6 global collaborators. A de-identified subject ID, COVID-19 status, age in years and sex were almost always included in the sample metadata. HLA class I and class II types, where available, came from metadata supplied by the sample provider rather than from assay-based typing. What the study reported, not specific to this receptor: Clinical and demographic metadata were provided uncurated, with the amount varying by source and participant.

CDR1 and CDR2 are read off the germline V gene as SGHRS and YFSETQ. Reading from cysteine to phenylalanine, the CDR3 counts 14 amino acids. Only the CDR3 portion is preserved as DNA: 42 bases, with reading frame beginning at the first base. V gives up 4 bases and J gives up 2 bases, and the segment between their germline ends measures 12 bases. The sequence joins TRBV5-1 to TRBJ1-1; the D segment cannot be called with confidence. The material sequenced was peripheral blood. The clonotype comes from an elderly woman with COVID-19, enrolled during active disease. In nucleotides, the sequence is TGCGCCAGCAGCCTCGCTGGGAGAAACACTGAAGCTTTCTTT. The resulting protein is CASSLAGRNTEAFF. Beyond the CDR3, the reference TRBV5-1 and TRBJ1-1 genes provide the residues; the full variable domain reads: KAGVTQTPRYLIKTRGQQVTLSCSPISGHRSVSWYQQTPGQGLQFLFEYFSETQRNKGNFPGRFSGRQFSNSRSEMNVSTLELGDSALYLCASSLAGRNTEAFFGQGTRLTVV.